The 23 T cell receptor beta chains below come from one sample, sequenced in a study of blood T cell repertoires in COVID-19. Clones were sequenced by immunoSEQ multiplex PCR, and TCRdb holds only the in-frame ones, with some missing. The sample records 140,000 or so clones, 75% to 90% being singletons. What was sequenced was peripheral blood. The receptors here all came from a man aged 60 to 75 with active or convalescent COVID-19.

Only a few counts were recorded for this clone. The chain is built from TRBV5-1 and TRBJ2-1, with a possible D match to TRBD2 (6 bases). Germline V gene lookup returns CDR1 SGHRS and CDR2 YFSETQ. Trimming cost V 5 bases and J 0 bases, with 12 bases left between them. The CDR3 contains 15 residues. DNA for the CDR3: TGCGCCAGCAGTTACGCGGGGTTCTCCTACAATGAGCAGTTCTTC. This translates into CASSYAGFSYNEQFF.

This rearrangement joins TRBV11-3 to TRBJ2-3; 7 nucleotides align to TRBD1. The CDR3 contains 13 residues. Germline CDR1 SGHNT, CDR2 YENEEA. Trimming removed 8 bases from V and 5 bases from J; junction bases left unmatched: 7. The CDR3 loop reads CASAWGQRDTQYF. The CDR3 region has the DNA TGTGCCAGCGCTTGGGGACAGCGAGATACGCAGTATTTT.

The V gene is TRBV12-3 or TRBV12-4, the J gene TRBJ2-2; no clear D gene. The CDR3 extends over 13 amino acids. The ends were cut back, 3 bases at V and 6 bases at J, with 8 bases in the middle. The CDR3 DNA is TGTGCCAGCAGTTTCGGGTCGGCCGGGGAGCTGTTTTTT. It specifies CASSFGSAGELFF.

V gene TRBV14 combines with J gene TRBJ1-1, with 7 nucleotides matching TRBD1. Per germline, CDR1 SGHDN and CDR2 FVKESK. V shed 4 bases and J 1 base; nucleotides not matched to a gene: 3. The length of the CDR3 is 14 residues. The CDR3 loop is CASSPRDRNTEAFF. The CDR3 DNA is TGTGCCAGCAGCCCCCGGGACAGGAACACTGAAGCTTTCTTT. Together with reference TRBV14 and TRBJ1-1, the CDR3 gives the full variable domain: EAGVTQFPSHSVIEKGQTVTLRCDPISGHDNLYWYRRVMGKEIKFLLHFVKESKQDESGMPNNRFLAERTGGTYSTLKVQPAELEDSGVYFCASSPRDRNTEAFFGQGTRLTVV.

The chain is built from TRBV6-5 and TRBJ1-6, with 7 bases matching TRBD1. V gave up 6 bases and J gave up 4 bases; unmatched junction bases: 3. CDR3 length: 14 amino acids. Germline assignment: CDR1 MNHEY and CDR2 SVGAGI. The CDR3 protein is CASRKQGYNSPLHF. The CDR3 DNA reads TGTGCCAGCAGAAAACAGGGGTATAATTCACCCCTCCACTTT.

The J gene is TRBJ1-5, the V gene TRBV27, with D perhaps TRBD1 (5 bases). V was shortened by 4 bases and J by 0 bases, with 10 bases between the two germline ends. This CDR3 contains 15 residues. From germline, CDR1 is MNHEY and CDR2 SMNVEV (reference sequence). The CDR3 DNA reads TGTGCCAGCAGTTCCCGACAGCATAGCAATCAGCCCCAGCATTTT. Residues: CASSSRQHSNQPQHF.

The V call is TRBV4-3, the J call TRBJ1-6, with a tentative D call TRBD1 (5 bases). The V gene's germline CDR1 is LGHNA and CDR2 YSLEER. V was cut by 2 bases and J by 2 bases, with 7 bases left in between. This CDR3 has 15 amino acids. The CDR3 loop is CASSQRQTYNSPLHF. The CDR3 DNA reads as TGCGCCAGCAGCCAAAGACAGACCTATAATTCACCCCTCCACTTT.

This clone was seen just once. The CDR3 bases are TGTGCCAGCTCTCGTAGCCGACAGGACTACGAGCAGTACTTC. Translated, it gives CASSRSRQDYEQYF. The chain joins TRBV18 to TRBJ2-7; maybe TRBD1 (6 bases). This CDR3 contains 14 residues. From germline, CDR1 is KGHSH and CDR2 LQKENI. Trimming removed 6 bases at V and 3 bases at J, with 15 bases between.

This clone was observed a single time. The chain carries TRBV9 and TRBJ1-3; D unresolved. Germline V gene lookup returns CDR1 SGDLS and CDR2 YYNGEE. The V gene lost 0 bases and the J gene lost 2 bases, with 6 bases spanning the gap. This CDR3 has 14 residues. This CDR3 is CASSVETTGNTIYF. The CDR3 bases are TGTGCCAGCAGCGTAGAAACTACTGGAAACACCATATATTTT.

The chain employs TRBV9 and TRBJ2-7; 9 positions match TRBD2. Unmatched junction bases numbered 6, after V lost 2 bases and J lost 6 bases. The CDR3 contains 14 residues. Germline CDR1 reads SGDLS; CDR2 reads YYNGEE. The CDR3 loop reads CASSVRGTSREQYF. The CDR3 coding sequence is TGTGCCAGCAGCGTGAGGGGGACTAGCCGCGAGCAGTACTTC.

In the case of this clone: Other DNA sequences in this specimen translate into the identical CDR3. The CDR3 DNA reads as TGTGCCAGCAGCTTAGCCGGGGGAGGTCAGCCCCAGCATTTT. Protein: CASSLAGGGQPQHF. The chain has TRBV7-2 and TRBJ1-5, with TRBD1 as a possible D gene (5 bases). V gave up 0 bases and J gave up 6 bases, with 9 bases separating them. The CDR3 has 14 residues. Per the germline V gene, CDR1 is SGHTA and CDR2 is FQGNSA.

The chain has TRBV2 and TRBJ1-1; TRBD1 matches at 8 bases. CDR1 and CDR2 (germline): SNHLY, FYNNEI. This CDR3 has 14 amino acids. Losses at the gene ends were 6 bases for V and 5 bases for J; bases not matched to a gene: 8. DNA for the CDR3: TGTGCCAGCAGGCGAGGACAGGGACGAACTGAAGCTTTCTTT. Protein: CASRRGQGRTEAFF.

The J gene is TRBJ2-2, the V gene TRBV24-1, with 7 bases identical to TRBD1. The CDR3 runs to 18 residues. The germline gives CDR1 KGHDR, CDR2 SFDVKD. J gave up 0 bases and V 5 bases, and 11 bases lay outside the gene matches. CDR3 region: CATSGRGPGPSNTGELFF. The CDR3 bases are TGTGCCACCAGTGGAAGGGGGCCAGGCCCCTCGAACACCGGGGAGCTGTTTTTT.

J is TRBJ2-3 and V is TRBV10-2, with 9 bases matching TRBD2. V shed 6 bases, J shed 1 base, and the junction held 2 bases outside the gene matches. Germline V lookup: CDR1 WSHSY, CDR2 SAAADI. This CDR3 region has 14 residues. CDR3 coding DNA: TGCGCCAGCAGGCGGGAGGGCGGCACAGATACGCAGTATTTT. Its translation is CASRREGGTDTQYF.

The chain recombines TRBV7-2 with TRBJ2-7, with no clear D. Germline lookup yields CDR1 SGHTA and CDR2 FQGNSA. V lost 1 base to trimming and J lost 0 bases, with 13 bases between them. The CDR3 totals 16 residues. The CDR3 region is CASSLESSVRSYEQYF. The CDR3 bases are TGTGCCAGCAGCTTAGAGTCGTCAGTCCGCTCCTACGAGCAGTACTTC. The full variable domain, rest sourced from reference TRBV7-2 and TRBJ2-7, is GAGVSQSPSNKVTEKGKDVELRCDPISGHTALYWYRQSLGQGLEFLIYFQGNSAPDKSGLPSDRFSAERTGGSVSTLTIQRTQQEDSAVYLCASSLESSVRSYEQYFGPGTRLTVT.

The CDR3 loop is CASSFGAGEQYF. The DNA for the CDR3 is TGTGCCAGCAGTTTCGGAGCGGGGGAGCAGTACTTC. The V and J genes are TRBV27 and TRBJ2-7; 7 bases map to TRBD2. This CDR3 contains 12 residues. The junction had 3 bases not matched to a gene; V was cut back by 3 bases and J by 7 bases. Per the germline V gene, CDR1 is MNHEY and CDR2 is SMNVEV (reference sequence).

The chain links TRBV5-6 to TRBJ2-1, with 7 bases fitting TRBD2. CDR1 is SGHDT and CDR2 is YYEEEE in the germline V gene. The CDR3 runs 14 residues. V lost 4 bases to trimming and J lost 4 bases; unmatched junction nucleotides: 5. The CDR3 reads CASSGGGFYNEQFF. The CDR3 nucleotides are TGTGCCAGCAGCGGGGGAGGGTTTTACAATGAGCAGTTCTTC.

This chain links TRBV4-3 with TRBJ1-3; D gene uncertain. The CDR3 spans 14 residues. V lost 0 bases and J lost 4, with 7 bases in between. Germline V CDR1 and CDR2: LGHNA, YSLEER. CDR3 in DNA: TGCGCCAGCAGCCAAGATTCGGGAGGAAACACCATATATTTT. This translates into CASSQDSGGNTIYF.

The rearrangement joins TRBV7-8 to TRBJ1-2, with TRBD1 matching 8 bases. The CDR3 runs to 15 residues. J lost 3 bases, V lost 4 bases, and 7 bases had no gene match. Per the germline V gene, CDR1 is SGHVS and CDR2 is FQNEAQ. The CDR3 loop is CASSSSGGGYYGYTF. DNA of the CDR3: TGTGCCAGCAGCTCTTCAGGGGGCGGTTACTATGGCTACACCTTC.

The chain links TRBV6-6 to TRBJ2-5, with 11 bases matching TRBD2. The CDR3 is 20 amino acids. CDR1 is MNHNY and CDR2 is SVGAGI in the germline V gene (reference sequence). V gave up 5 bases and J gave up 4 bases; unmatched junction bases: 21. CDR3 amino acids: CASSPQGPLAGVPIRETQYF. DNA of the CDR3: TGTGCCAGCAGTCCCCAAGGCCCACTAGCGGGAGTCCCAATCCGAGAGACCCAGTACTTC.

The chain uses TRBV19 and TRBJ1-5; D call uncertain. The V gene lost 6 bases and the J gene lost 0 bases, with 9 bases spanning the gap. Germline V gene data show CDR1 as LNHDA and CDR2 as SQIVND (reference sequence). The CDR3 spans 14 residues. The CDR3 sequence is CASSWQDSNQPQHF. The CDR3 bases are TGTGCCAGTAGCTGGCAGGATAGCAATCAGCCCCAGCATTTT. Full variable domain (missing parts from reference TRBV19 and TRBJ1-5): DGGITQSPKYLFRKEGQNVTLSCEQNLNHDAMYWYRQDPGQGLRLIYYSQIVNDFQKGDIAEGYSVSREKKESFPLTVTSAQKNPTAFYLCASSWQDSNQPQHFGDGTRLSIL.

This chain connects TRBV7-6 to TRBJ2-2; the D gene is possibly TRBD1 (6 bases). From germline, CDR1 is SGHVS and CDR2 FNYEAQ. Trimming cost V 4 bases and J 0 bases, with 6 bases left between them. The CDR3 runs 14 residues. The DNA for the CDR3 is TGTGCCAGCAGCTACAGGGCGAACACCGGGGAGCTGTTTTTT. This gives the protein CASSYRANTGELFF.

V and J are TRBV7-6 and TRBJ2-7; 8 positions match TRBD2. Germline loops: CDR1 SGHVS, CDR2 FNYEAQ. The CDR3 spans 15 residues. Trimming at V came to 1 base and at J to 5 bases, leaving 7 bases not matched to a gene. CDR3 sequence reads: CASSLGGGRLDEQYF. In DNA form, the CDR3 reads TGTGCCAGCAGCTTAGGGGGCGGGAGGCTCGACGAGCAGTACTTC.